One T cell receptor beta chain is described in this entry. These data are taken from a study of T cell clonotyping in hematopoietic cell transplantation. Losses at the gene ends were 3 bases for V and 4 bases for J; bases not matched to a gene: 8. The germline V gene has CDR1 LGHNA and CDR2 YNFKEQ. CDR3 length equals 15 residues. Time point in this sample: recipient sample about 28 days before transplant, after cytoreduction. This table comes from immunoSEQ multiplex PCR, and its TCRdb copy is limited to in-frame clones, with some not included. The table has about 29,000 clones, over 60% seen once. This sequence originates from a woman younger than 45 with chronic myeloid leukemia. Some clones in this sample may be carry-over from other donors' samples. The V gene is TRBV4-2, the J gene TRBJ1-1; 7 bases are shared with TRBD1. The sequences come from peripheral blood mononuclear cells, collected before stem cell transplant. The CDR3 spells CASSQELTGFTEAFF. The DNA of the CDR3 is TGTGCCAGCAGCCAGGAATTGACAGGGTTCACTGAAGCTTTCTTT.